Below are 7 T cell receptor beta chains sequenced from a single sample in a study of human T cells and chemical hapten exposure. TCRdb re-derived calls from the RACE reads in MiXCR, one entry per CDR3 protein. The sample has fewer than 200,000 distinct CDR3 sequences, around 30% seen once. The sample's time point: pre-sensitization, week 0. Treatment defined: therapeutic diphenylcyclopropenone sensitization with weekly scalp DPC. This specimen was whole blood, taken in connection with sensitization to the hapten diphenylcyclopropenone (DPC). The receptors come from a woman aged 25 to 39 with alopecia areata. Some clones in this sample may be carry-over from other donors' samples.

The CDR3 nucleotides are TGCGCCAGCAGCCAAGATCAAGTAGCCCAGGTACGACAGTTCTTC. Translation gives CASSQDQVAQVRQFF. The chain recombines TRBV4-3 with TRBJ2-1; D not certain. CDR3 length: 15 residues. In germline, CDR1 is LGHNA, CDR2 YSLEER. V lost 0 bases to trimming and J lost 13 bases, with 19 bases between them.

CDR3 DNA sequence: TGTGCCAGCAGTTTAGCCGGGACAGCCGAAGAGACCCAGTACTTC. Protein product: CASSLAGTAEETQYF. This chain joins TRBV28 and TRBJ2-5; 7 bases match TRBD1. Germline CDR1 MDHEN, CDR2 SYDVKM. This CDR3 spans 15 amino acids. The V gene end was trimmed by 2 bases and the J gene end by 3 bases; junction bases not matched to a gene: 6.

This clonotype appeared a few times. The V and J genes are TRBV29-1 and TRBJ2-7; TRBD2 matches 8 bases. The V and J ends lost 6 bases and 3 bases, in that order; junction bases with no gene match: 4. This CDR3 is built from 12 residues. Per the germline V gene, CDR1 is SQVTM and CDR2 is ANQGSEA. CDR3 nucleotides: TGCAGCGTGATTAGCGGGGACTACGAGCAGTACTTC. This codes for CSVISGDYEQYF.

The chain is built from TRBV28 and TRBJ1-5; 9 nucleotides align to TRBD1. The length of the CDR3 is 18 residues. The V segment lost 4 bases and the J segment 2 bases; nucleotides outside the gene matches: 12. CDR1 and CDR2 (germline): MDHEN, SYDVKM. The DNA of the CDR3 is TGTGCCAGCAGTTCCACCACCTCGGACAGGGGAGGCAATCAGCCCCAGCATTTT. Its translation: CASSSTTSDRGGNQPQHF.

The J gene is TRBJ2-2, the V gene TRBV5-4, with D perhaps assigned TRBD1 or TRBD2 (6 bases each). Trimming took 1 base from V and 7 from J, leaving 11 bases between them. The germline V gene encodes CDR1 SGHNT and CDR2 YYREEE (reference sequence). There are 14 residues in the CDR3. The CDR3 nucleotides read TGTGCCAGCAGCTTGCCGGGGGCGAACGGGGAGCTGTTTTTT. Translation: CASSLPGANGELFF.

The chain couples TRBV28 to TRBJ2-7; 8 nucleotides line up with TRBD1. Losses at the gene ends were 5 bases for V and 0 bases for J; bases not matched to a gene: 12. Germline V gene lookup returns CDR1 MDHEN and CDR2 SYDVKM. The CDR3 extends over 17 amino acids. The CDR3 DNA reads as TGTGCCAGCAGTCTCGTAGGGACAGGAATCCGCTCCTACGAGCAGTACTTC. It specifies CASSLVGTGIRSYEQYF.

This clonotype has more than one count but fewer than ten. V usage is TRBV29-1 and J usage is TRBJ1-2; 8 nucleotides line up with TRBD1. V shed 8 bases and J 4 bases; nucleotides not matched to a gene: 6. Germline CDR1 is SQVTM and CDR2 is ANQGSEA. The CDR3 extends over 12 amino acids. CDR3 nucleotide sequence: TGCAGCATACAGGGGGATCTCTATGGCTACACCTTC. Protein sequence: CSIQGDLYGYTF.